These T cell receptor beta chains were read from a single sample in a study of cytomegalovirus exposure and HLA in healthy donors. TCRdb keeps only in-frame clones here, not all; method: immunoSEQ multiplex PCR. Of some 140,000 clones in the sample, approximately 80% were seen once. Material for sequencing was PBMCs. These receptors were collected from a man under 40 in good health and CMV-seronegative. CDR3s include the opening cysteine and the closing phenylalanine or tryptophan. The order of the fields is V gene, clone size, J gene, D gene, CDR3 DNA, CDR3 protein. A D gene is named only where the DNA matches it firmly. Some rows mark clone size as missing; the rest say once, few, many or name a class of expanded clone.

TRBV2	NA	TRBJ2-5	TRBD2	TGTGCCAGCAGAACAGCATGGGCTAGCGGGAGGGGGGAGACCCAGTACTTC	CASRTAWASGRGETQYF
TRBV30	NA	TRBJ1-2	NA	TGTGCCTGGAGGGGCAGGGGACGTAACTTGGCCTATGGCTACACCTTC	CAWRGRGRNLAYGYTF
TRBV11-2	NA	TRBJ2-3	NA	TGTGCCAGCAGCTTAGATTCTACTACTTATACGCAGTATTTT	CASSLDSTTYTQYF
TRBV19	NA	TRBJ2-7	NA	TGTGCCAGTAGTATATATCTAGCTGACTACGAGCAGTACTTC	CASSIYLADYEQYF
TRBV19	NA	TRBJ1-1	NA	TGTGCCAGTAGTATAGAGGCAGTTTGGACTGAAGCTTTCTTT	CASSIEAVWTEAFF
TRBV7-9	NA	TRBJ1-2	NA	TGTGCCACTCTAAGCTTGGGAGGCCCGGGTGGTGGCTACACCTTC	CATLSLGGPGGGYTF
TRBV28	once	TRBJ2-1	TRBD2	TGTGCCAGCAGCCCGTCGGGCGGGAGGGCGTCGAATGAGCAGTTCTTC	CASSPSGGRASNEQFF
TRBV7-2	NA	TRBJ2-1	TRBD1	TGTGCCAGCAGCTTAGTGGGACAGGGGGCTCTGGGGGAGCAGTTCTTC	CASSLVGQGALGEQFF
TRBV7-8	NA	TRBJ1-2	TRBD1	TGTGCCAGCAGCTTGGGCAGGGGGCGCCAGGGGTATGGCTACACCTTC	CASSLGRGRQGYGYTF
TRBV5-6	few	TRBJ2-7	TRBD2	TGTGCCAGCAGCTTCCTAGCGGGGAGCCCCTGGGAGCAGTACTTC	CASSFLAGSPWEQYF
TRBV10-2	NA	TRBJ2-7	NA	TGCGCCAGCAGTGGACAGTCTAGGAGCTCCTACGAGCAGTACTTC	CASSGQSRSSYEQYF
TRBV5-4	NA	TRBJ2-1	NA	TGTGCCAGCAGCACCGACAGCTACAATGAGCAGTTCTTC	CASSTDSYNEQFF
TRBV6-5	NA	TRBJ2-1	NA	TGTGCCAGCAGTTACGAGCGAGCCCCTTACAATGAGCAGTTCTTC	CASSYERAPYNEQFF
TRBV6-6	few	TRBJ2-7	NA	TGTGCCAGCAGTTACGACTATAGGTCCTCCTACGAGCAGTACTTC	CASSYDYRSSYEQYF
TRBV19	few	TRBJ2-2	TRBD1	TGTGCCAGTACCCAGGACAGGGTTCGAACCGGGGAGCTGTTTTTT	CASTQDRVRTGELFF
TRBV4-2	NA	TRBJ2-7	TRBD2	TGTGCCAGCAGCCAAGATAGGGCTAGCGGGAACTACGAGCAGTACTTC	CASSQDRASGNYEQYF
TRBV6-5	NA	TRBJ1-5	NA	TGTGCCAGCAGTTACGGGGGAGGGCTCAATCAGCCCCAGCATTTT	CASSYGGGLNQPQHF
TRBV7-2	NA	TRBJ2-3	NA	TGTGCCAGCAGCTTATTTGGGCCTGGCACAGATACGCAGTATTTT	CASSLFGPGTDTQYF
TRBV7-8	once	TRBJ2-1	TRBD1	TGTGCCAGCAGCTCGGGGACAGGGGCGTACAATGAGCAGTTCTTC	CASSSGTGAYNEQFF
TRBV5-8	few	TRBJ2-1	NA	TGTGCCAGCAGCTATGGAGACGGCAGGGTAGGGGAGCAGTTCTTC	CASSYGDGRVGEQFF
TRBV7-9	NA	TRBJ2-3	TRBD2	TGTGCCAGCAGCTTAGCGTCGACTAGCGGGATGATAGATACGCAGTATTTT	CASSLASTSGMIDTQYF
TRBV10-3	NA	TRBJ2-5	TRBD1	TGTGCCATCAGTGATACAACAGGGGTCGGAGAGACCCAGTACTTC	CAISDTTGVGETQYF
TRBV6-1	NA	TRBJ1-2	TRBD1	TGTGCCAGCACCGCCGGGACAGGTGGCTACACCTTC	CASTAGTGGYTF
TRBV9	NA	TRBJ2-1	NA	TGTGCCAGCAGCGTCGGGAACTCCTACAATGAGCAGTTCTTC	CASSVGNSYNEQFF
TRBV30	NA	TRBJ1-3	NA	TGTGCCTGGAGTGTACTCGGAAACACCATATATTTT	CAWSVLGNTIYF
TRBV10-3	NA	TRBJ1-5	NA	TGTGCCATCATAGGGGGACGCAATCAGCCCCAGCATTTT	CAIIGGRNQPQHF
TRBV18	NA	TRBJ1-1	NA	TGTGCCAGCTCACCTACCGAGTCCTTTGAAGCTTTCTTT	CASSPTESFEAFF
TRBV20-1	NA	TRBJ2-1	NA	TGCAGTGCTTCTGACAATGAGCAGTTCTTC	CSASDNEQFF
TRBV27	NA	TRBJ2-5	TRBD1	TGTGCCAGCAGAAGACAGGGGGCCGGGGAGACCCAGTACTTC	CASRRQGAGETQYF
TRBV10-1	NA	TRBJ1-1	NA	TGCGCCAGCAGTGAGTTCCGGCAGGGAAACACTGAAGCTTTCTTT	CASSEFRQGNTEAFF
TRBV4-1	NA	TRBJ2-7	NA	TGCGCCAGCAGCCCCTCATCACACCTAACAGGTGCTTACGAGCAGTACTTC	CASSPSSHLTGAYEQYF
TRBV28	once	TRBJ2-1	TRBD2	TGTGCCAGCAGACATAGCGGGGGCTCCTACAATGAGCAGTTCTTC	CASRHSGGSYNEQFF
TRBV4-1	few	TRBJ2-7	NA	TGCGCCAGCAGCCTCGAGAGGAGCTCCTACGAGCAGTACTTC	CASSLERSSYEQYF
TRBV6-1	NA	TRBJ2-1	TRBD2	TGTGCCAGCAGTGCTGGACTAGCGGGAGGGCGGTGGGATGAGCAGTTCTTC	CASSAGLAGGRWDEQFF
TRBV30	NA	TRBJ1-1	NA	TGTGCCTGGAGTGTACAGGTGGAGACTGAAGCTTTCTTT	CAWSVQVETEAFF
TRBV25-1	NA	TRBJ2-7	TRBD1	TGTGCCAGCGCCCGTCAGGGACAGGGGTCCCACGAGCAGTACTTC	CASARQGQGSHEQYF
TRBV11-2	NA	TRBJ1-2	NA	TGTGCCAGCGGCGCACTACAGGGACGGGGTGGCTACACCTTC	CASGALQGRGGYTF
TRBV30	NA	TRBJ1-1	NA	TGTGCCTTCAGACACATGAACACTGAAGCTTTCTTT	CAFRHMNTEAFF
TRBV7-2	NA	TRBJ2-3	TRBD2	TGTGCCAGCAGCCCCGGACTAGGGGCAGATACGCAGTATTTT	CASSPGLGADTQYF
TRBV6-5	NA	TRBJ2-2	NA	TGTGCCAGCAGTTACTCGGCACAGCCGAACACCGGGGAGCTGTTTTTT	CASSYSAQPNTGELFF
TRBV9	NA	TRBJ1-3	TRBD1	TGTGCCAGCAGCGTTCAGGGGGGCGGCTCTGGAAACACCATATATTTT	CASSVQGGGSGNTIYF
TRBV18	NA	TRBJ1-2	TRBD1	TGTGCCAGCTCACCATTCACCGGGACAGGGGACTATGGCTACACCTTC	CASSPFTGTGDYGYTF
TRBV6-5	NA	TRBJ2-7	TRBD2	TGTGCCAGCAGGGCTTTAGCGGGAGGGCGCGACGAGCAGTACTTC	CASRALAGGRDEQYF